This entry concerns a single T cell receptor (beta chain). This sample stems from a study of blood T cells in healthy people across ages. Germline loops: CDR1 SGHTA, CDR2 FQGNSA. This CDR3 region has 13 residues. The ends lost 5 bases at V and 5 bases at J; junction bases unmatched: 5. Sample-barcoded 5' priming and a J-beta primer mix drove a second PCR of about 6 to 11 cycles. TCRdb re-analysed the 5' RACE reads in MiXCR, keeping a single row per CDR3 protein. The repertoire holds hundreds of thousands of distinct CDR3 sequences, with 55% to 70% as singletons. The chain joins TRBV7-2 to TRBJ2-5; TRBD1 agrees at 7 bases. The source material was blood. This clonotype was obtained from a man aged 25 to 40 in good health. CDR3 region: CASSKQGTETQYF. The CDR3, as DNA: TGTGCCAGCAGCAAACAGGGGACGGAGACCCAGTACTTC.